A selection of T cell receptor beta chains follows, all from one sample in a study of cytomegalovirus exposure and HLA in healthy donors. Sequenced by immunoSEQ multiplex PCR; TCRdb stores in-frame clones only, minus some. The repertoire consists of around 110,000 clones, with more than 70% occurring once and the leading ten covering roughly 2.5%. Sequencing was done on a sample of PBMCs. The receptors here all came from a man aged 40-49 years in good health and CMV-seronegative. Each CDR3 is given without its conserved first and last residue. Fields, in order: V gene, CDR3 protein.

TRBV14 ASRRAGTSGYEQY
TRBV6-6 ASSPGGGNQPQH
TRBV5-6 ASGQGGNTIY
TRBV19 ASSQTTGGGYGYT
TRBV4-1 ASSQGGFTDTQY
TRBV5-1 ASSLDGLALTDTQY
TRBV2 ASRELVAGNEQY
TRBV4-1 ASSQVGGRIRGNTIY
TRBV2 ATRGGTGELF
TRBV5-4 ASSLARGPGNTIY
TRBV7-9 ASSLQGTRQGEPLH
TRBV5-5 ASSFTSVGTGELF
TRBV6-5 ASSYSRSGVAEAF
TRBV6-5 ASSSQGRANEKLF
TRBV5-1 ASSLALDASYEQY
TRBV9 ASSVGGGGETQY
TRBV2 ASSFAGANDEQF
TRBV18 ASSRDRGPKDLYGYT
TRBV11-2 ASSLRDSEKLF
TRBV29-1 SVELTAYNEQF
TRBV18 ASSPTLNQGAQGDYGYT
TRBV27 ASSLYGTGVSTYEQY
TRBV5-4 ASSPQTGSFTDTQY
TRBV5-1 ASSLIGRESYEQY
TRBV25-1 ASSDRDRGPETQY
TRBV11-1 ASSLIAGAPNEQF
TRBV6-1 ASSDFRGLETQY
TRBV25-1 ASSGWTGGYEQY